These 11 T cell receptor beta chains came from one sample sequenced in a study of blood T cell repertoires in COVID-19. TCRdb keeps only in-frame clones here, not all; method: immunoSEQ multiplex PCR. The table includes fewer than 300,000 clones, under 90% detected once. The sample taken for sequencing was peripheral blood. Receptors originate from a woman aged 18-30 years with acute or convalescent COVID-19.

This rearrangement joins TRBV11-2 to TRBJ1-6; 7 bases are a match to TRBD1. The CDR3 length is 13 residues. Germline-derived CDR1 and CDR2 are SGHAT and FQNNGV. Trimming cost V 6 bases and J 9 bases; bases outside gene matches: 5. The CDR3: CASRFRTGSPLHF. For the CDR3, the DNA is TGTGCCAGCAGATTTAGGACAGGTTCACCCCTCCACTTT.

This chain links TRBV12-2 with TRBJ1-4. TRBV12-2 is a pseudogene. This CDR3 contains 16 residues. The CDR3 nucleotides read TGTGCAAGTCGCTTATTGGTAGGAGGCATCAGGGAAAAACTGTTTTTT. It encodes CASRLLVGGIREKLFF.

The V gene is TRBV5-6, the J gene TRBJ2-1; 11 positions match TRBD2. The CDR3 covers 19 residues. V lost 2 bases to trimming and J lost 4 bases; unmatched junction nucleotides: 14. Germline V gene data show CDR1 as SGHDT and CDR2 as YYEEEE. The CDR3 sequence is CASSLYIGGGLAEYNEQFF. The CDR3 DNA follows: TGTGCCAGCAGCTTATATATAGGAGGGGGACTAGCGGAATACAATGAGCAGTTCTTC.

This CDR3 is CASSLGAAGGNYGYTF. The CDR3 DNA is TGCGCCAGCAGCTTGGGGGCGGCAGGGGGCAACTATGGCTACACCTTC. The chain has TRBV5-1 and TRBJ1-2; the match to TRBD1 covers 8 bases. CDR1 and CDR2 from the germline V gene are SGHRS and YFSETQ. The CDR3 runs 16 residues. With V trimmed by 0 bases and J by 2 bases, 6 bases remained unmatched.

The chain recombines TRBV5-1 with TRBJ2-1; possible D gene TRBD2, 6 bases. Germline V CDR1 and CDR2: SGHRS, YFSETQ. Trimming stripped 3 bases from V and 7 bases from J, with 23 bases between. The CDR3 consists of 17 residues. The DNA for the CDR3 is TGCGCCAGCAGCTCGACCCGACTAGTTTCTGAGAAAAATGAGCAGTTCTTC. Amino acid sequence: CASSSTRLVSEKNEQFF.

Remarks on this clone: An end of the junction does not agree with germline; a read error may underlie this. The CDR3 DNA sequence: TGCTCAACCGGGACAGAGCCCAACTATGGCTACACCTTC. It yields the protein CSTGTEPNYGYTF. V usage is TRBV12-3 or TRBV12-4 and J usage is TRBJ1-2; 7 nucleotides align to TRBD1. The CDR3 length is 13 residues.

Only one count was recorded for this clone. J is TRBJ2-5 and V is TRBV10-3, with 11 bases lining up with TRBD2. The J segment lost 4 bases and the V segment lost 4 bases, leaving 5 bases of the junction unmatched. The CDR3 loop spans 15 amino acids. The germline V gene has CDR1 ENHRY and CDR2 SYGVKD. The CDR3 DNA reads TGTGCCATCAGTGGCACTAGCGGGAGACGAGAGACCCAGTACTTC. Translated, it gives CAISGTSGRRETQYF.

This clone showed up many times. The chain combines TRBV2 with TRBJ2-1, with TRBD2 identical over 9 bases. Germline CDR1 and CDR2: SNHLY and FYNNEI. This CDR3 contains 16 residues. Trimming removed 3 bases from V and 6 bases from J; junction bases left unmatched: 9. DNA of the CDR3: TGTGCCAGCAGTGAGAGGGCGGGAGGGCCTACCAATGAGCAGTTCTTC. Its translation: CASSERAGGPTNEQFF.

This clone was seen ten or more times. The J gene is TRBJ2-7, the V gene TRBV27; D may be TRBD1 (5 bases). The ends were cut back, 2 bases at V and 0 bases at J, with 11 bases in the middle. The CDR3 has 15 amino acids. Germline V lookup: CDR1 MNHEY, CDR2 SMNVEV (reference sequence). The CDR3 DNA reads TGTGCCAGCAGTTTAAACATCGACAGCTCCTACGAGCAGTACTTC. Encoded protein: CASSLNIDSSYEQYF.

The J gene is TRBJ1-5, the V gene TRBV6-6; D might be TRBD1 (5 bases). Germline loops: CDR1 MNHNY, CDR2 SVGAGI (reference sequence). This CDR3 is 16 amino acids long. V was clipped by 7 bases and J by 1 base, with 17 bases between them. The CDR3 protein is CASTAAGGVSNQPQHF. The CDR3 bases are TGTGCCAGCACGGCCGCCGGGGGGGTGAGCAATCAGCCCCAGCATTTT.

This clone was detected a few times. The chain is built from TRBV6-4 and TRBJ1-6; D is unresolved. V dropped 3 bases and J dropped 7 bases, with 10 bases sitting between them. This CDR3 spans 14 amino acids. Germline CDR1 MRHNA, CDR2 SNTAGT. In DNA, the CDR3 is TGTGCCAGCAGTGATCACGTAGAAAATTCACCCCTCCACTTT. This sequence encodes CASSDHVENSPLHF.